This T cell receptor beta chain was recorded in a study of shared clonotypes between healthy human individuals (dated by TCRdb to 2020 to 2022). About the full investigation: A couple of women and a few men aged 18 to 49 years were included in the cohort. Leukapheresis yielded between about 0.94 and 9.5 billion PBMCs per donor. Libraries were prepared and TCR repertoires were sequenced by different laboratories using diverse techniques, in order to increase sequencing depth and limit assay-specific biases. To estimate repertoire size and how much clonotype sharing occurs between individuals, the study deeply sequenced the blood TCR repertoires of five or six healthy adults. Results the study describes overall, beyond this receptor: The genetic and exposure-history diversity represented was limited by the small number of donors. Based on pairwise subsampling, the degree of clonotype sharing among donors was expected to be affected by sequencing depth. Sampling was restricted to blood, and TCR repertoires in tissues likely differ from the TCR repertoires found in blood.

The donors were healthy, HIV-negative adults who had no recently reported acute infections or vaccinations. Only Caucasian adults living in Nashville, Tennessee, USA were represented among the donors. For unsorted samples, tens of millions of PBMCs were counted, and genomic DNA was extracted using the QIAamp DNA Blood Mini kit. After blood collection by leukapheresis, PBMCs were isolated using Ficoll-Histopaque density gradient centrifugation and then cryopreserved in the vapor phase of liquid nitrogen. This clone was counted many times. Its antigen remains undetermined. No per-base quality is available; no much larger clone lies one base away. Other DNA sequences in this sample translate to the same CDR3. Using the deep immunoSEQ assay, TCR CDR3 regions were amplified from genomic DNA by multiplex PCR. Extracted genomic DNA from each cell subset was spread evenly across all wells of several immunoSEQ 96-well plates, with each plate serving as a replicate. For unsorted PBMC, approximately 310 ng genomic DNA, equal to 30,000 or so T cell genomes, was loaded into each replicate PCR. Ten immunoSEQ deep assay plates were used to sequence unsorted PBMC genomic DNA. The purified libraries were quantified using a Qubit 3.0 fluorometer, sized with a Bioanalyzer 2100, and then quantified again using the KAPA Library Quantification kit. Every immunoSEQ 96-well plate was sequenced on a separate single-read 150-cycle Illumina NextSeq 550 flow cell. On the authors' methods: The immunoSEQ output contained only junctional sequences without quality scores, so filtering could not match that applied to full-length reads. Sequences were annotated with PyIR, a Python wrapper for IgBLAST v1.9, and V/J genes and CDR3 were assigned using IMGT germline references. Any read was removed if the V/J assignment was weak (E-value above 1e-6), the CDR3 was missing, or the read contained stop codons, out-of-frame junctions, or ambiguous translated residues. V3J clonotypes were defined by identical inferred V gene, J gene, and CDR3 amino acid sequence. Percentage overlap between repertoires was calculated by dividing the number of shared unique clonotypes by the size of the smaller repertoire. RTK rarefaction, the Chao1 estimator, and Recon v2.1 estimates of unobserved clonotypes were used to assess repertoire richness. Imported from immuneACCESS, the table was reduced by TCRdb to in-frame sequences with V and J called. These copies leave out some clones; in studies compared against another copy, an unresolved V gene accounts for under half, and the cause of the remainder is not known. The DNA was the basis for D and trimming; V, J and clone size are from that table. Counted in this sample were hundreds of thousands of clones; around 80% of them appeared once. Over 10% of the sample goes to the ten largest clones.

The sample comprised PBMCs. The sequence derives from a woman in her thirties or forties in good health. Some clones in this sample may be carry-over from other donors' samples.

The CDR3 protein sequence reads: CASSPRRESGYTF. The sequence in DNA is TGCGCCAGCAGTCCCCGTAGGGAGTCTGGCTACACCTTC. The chain uses TRBV4-3 and TRBJ1-2; the D gene cannot be named for sure. Relative to germline, V is 6 bases shorter and J is 7 bases shorter, with 15 bases between their ends. CDR1 and CDR2, looked up from the germline V gene, are LGHNA and YSLEER. Spanning cysteine to phenylalanine, the CDR3 consists of 13 amino acids. Only CDR3 DNA is held: 39 bases, read in frame from base 1.